The 22 T cell receptor beta chains given below trace back to one sample, sequenced in a study of tissue T cells after allogeneic stem cell transplantation. Sequenced by immunoSEQ multiplex PCR; TCRdb stores in-frame clones only, minus some. The sample has about 26,000 clones, around 90% seen once. Sample: blood, taken before transplantation. The receptors here all came from a male donor aged 60 or over who later had graft-versus-host disease after an allogeneic stem cell transplant.

This chain joins TRBV7-6 and TRBJ2-7; 7 bases line up with TRBD2. The germline CDR1 and CDR2 sequences are SGHVS and FNYEAQ. The CDR3 runs 13 residues. V shed 6 bases and J 0 bases; nucleotides not matched to a gene: 2. The CDR3 DNA sequence: TGTGCCAGCAGTCAGCGGGGCTCCTACGAGCAGTACTTC. This translates into CASSQRGSYEQYF.

The rearrangement links TRBV27 to TRBJ1-5; D perhaps matches TRBD1 (6 bases). CDR1 and CDR2 from the germline V gene are MNHEY and SMNVEV (reference sequence). Trimming pared 1 base from V and 3 bases from J, leaving 19 bases between. This CDR3 contains 18 residues. The CDR3 DNA is TGTGCCAGCAGTTTATTCGGGGGACCCGGACAGCACAATCAGCCCCAGCATTTT. It is translated as CASSLFGGPGQHNQPQHF.

The chain carries TRBV5-1 and TRBJ2-7; D possibly uses TRBD1 or TRBD2 (6 bases each). The CDR3 covers 13 residues. The germline V and J ends were trimmed by 2 bases and 5 bases, with 11 bases remaining between them. Germline V gene sequence: CDR1 SGHRS, CDR2 YFSETQ. The CDR3 bases are TGCGCCAGCAGCTTTGGGGGGCCGAACGAGCAGTACTTC. Residues: CASSFGGPNEQYF.

The chain is built from TRBV23-1 and TRBJ2-7, with a weak D call TRBD1 (6 bases). TRBV23-1 is an open reading frame whose function is uncertain. CDR3 length: 16 amino acids. V was trimmed by 0 bases and J by 0 bases, leaving 12 bases between them. The CDR3 reads CASSQSDRYLSYEQYF. In nucleotides, the CDR3 is TGCGCCAGCAGTCAATCCGACAGGTATCTCTCCTACGAGCAGTACTTC.

This chain uses TRBV2 with TRBJ1-6; tentatively, D is TRBD1 (5 bases). V lost 5 bases and J 9 bases, leaving 14 bases between the germline ends. The CDR3 totals 14 residues. Looked up from germline, CDR1 is SNHLY and CDR2 is FYNNEI. The DNA for the CDR3 is TGTGCCAGCAGTTCCAGGGCACCAGGTTCACCCCTCCACTTT. Amino acids: CASSSRAPGSPLHF.

The chain carries TRBV11-2 and TRBJ1-3; D gene uncertain. The CDR3 is made up of 15 amino acids. V was pared by 4 bases and J by 9 bases, with 19 bases between. Germline V lookup: CDR1 SGHAT, CDR2 FQNNGV. CDR3 sequence reads: CASSSTGRRGGTIYF. In DNA form, the CDR3 reads TGTGCCAGCAGCTCCACCGGGCGCCGAGGAGGCACCATATATTTT. Combining the CDR3 with reference TRBV11-2 and TRBJ1-3 gives the whole variable domain EAGVAQSPRYKIIEKRQSVAFWCNPISGHATLYWYQQILGQGPKLLIQFQNNGVVDDSQLPKDRFSAERLKGVDSTLKIQPAKLEDSAVYLCASSSTGRRGGTIYFGEGSWLTVV.

The chain couples TRBV3-1 (or the pseudogene TRBV3-2) to TRBJ2-7; 9 bases agree with TRBD1. The germline CDR1 and CDR2 sequences are LGHDT and YNNKEL (reference sequence). The junction had 11 bases not matched to a gene; V was cut back by 3 bases and J by 2 bases. The CDR3 loop spans 17 amino acids. The CDR3 is CASSHALGTGRAYEQYF. CDR3 sequence (DNA): TGTGCCAGCAGCCATGCACTTGGGACAGGGCGGGCCTACGAGCAGTACTTC.

The chain recombines TRBV6-4 with TRBJ1-5; D unresolved. This CDR3 has 13 residues. V lost 4 bases and J lost 7, with 11 bases in between. Germline-derived CDR1 and CDR2 are MRHNA and SNTAGT. The CDR3 here is CASSVFPSQPQHF. The CDR3 DNA reads TGTGCCAGCAGTGTATTCCCCTCCCAGCCCCAGCATTTT.

This chain links TRBV6-6 with TRBJ2-2; 9 bases are shared with TRBD1. CDR3 length: 16 residues. The germline gives CDR1 MNHNY, CDR2 SVGAGI (reference sequence). With 8 bases clipped from V and 5 bases from J, the junction kept 12 bases outside the gene matches. CDR3 nucleotide sequence: TGTGCCAGCGGAAGGGGGGGACAGGGACGAACCGGGGAGCTGTTTTTT. Amino acid sequence: CASGRGGQGRTGELFF.

J is TRBJ2-2 and V is TRBV10-3, with TRBD1 matching over 9 bases. Looked up from germline, CDR1 is ENHRY and CDR2 is SYGVKD. The CDR3 is 15 amino acids. Trimming removed 6 bases from V and 2 bases from J; junction bases left unmatched: 4. CDR3 nucleotides: TGTGCCATCAGATGGGGACAGGGTAACACCGGGGAGCTGTTTTTT. It yields the protein CAIRWGQGNTGELFF.

The chain is built from TRBV19 and TRBJ2-2, with unresolved D. The CDR3 extends over 15 amino acids. Germline assignment: CDR1 LNHDA and CDR2 SQIVND (reference sequence). Deletions cut 7 bases from V and 0 bases from J, with 12 bases between. The chain's CDR3 is CASTPGAANTGELFF. In DNA form, the CDR3 reads TGTGCCAGTACCCCTGGAGCCGCGAACACCGGGGAGCTGTTTTTT. The whole variable domain, filled in from reference TRBV19 and TRBJ2-2, reads DGGITQSPKYLFRKEGQNVTLSCEQNLNHDAMYWYRQDPGQGLRLIYYSQIVNDFQKGDIAEGYSVSREKKESFPLTVTSAQKNPTAFYLCASTPGAANTGELFFGEGSRLTVL.

This clone was recorded once. The chain carries TRBV9 and TRBJ1-6; D uncertain. Trimming took 3 bases from V and 9 from J, leaving 7 bases between them. CDR1 SGDLS and CDR2 YYNGEE come from the germline V gene. This CDR3 contains 12 residues. CDR3 sequence reads: CASSGEFSPLHF. Written as DNA, the CDR3 is TGTGCCAGCAGCGGAGAGTTTTCACCCCTCCACTTT.

The chain recombines TRBV27 with TRBJ2-1, with D perhaps given as TRBD1 or TRBD2 (5 bases each). Trimming cost V 2 bases and J 8 bases, with 16 bases left between them. CDR3 length: 15 residues. CDR1 MNHEY and CDR2 SMNVEV come from the germline V gene (reference sequence). Here the CDR3 reads CASSLKGSSPYEQFF. The DNA of the CDR3 is TGTGCCAGCAGTTTAAAGGGGTCTAGCCCCTATGAGCAGTTCTTC.

This chain connects TRBV7-3 to TRBJ2-7, with TRBD1 matching 9 bases. Germline V CDR1 and CDR2: SGHTA, FQGTGA. V trimming: 5 bases; J trimming: 2 bases; junction bases outside the gene matches: 4. The CDR3 sequence is 14 residues long. CDR3 coding DNA: TGTGCCAGCAGCCGGGGACAGGGTCCCTACGAGCAGTACTTC. Protein: CASSRGQGPYEQYF.

The chain is built from TRBV7-9 and TRBJ2-1; tentatively, D is TRBD2 (5 bases). CDR3 length equals 13 residues. V was cut by 6 bases and J by 6 bases, with 12 bases left in between. Looked up from germline, CDR1 is SEHNR and CDR2 is FQNEAQ (reference sequence). The CDR3 nucleotides are TGTGCCAGCAGTCCCACTAGTCTCAATGAGCAGTTCTTC. Translated: CASSPTSLNEQFF.

DNA for the CDR3: TGTGCCAGCAGTCCCCCTCCGGGGTTAATGCAGTACTTC. Protein sequence: CASSPPPGLMQYF. The chain joins TRBV28 to TRBJ2-7; D is perhaps TRBD2 (5 bases). Per germline, CDR1 MDHEN and CDR2 SYDVKM. The CDR3 totals 13 residues. V gave up 5 bases and J gave up 9 bases, with 17 bases separating them.

The V and J genes are TRBV7-9 and TRBJ1-1; D is perhaps TRBD1 (5 bases). This CDR3 comprises 16 residues. V shed 3 bases and J shed 5 bases, with 19 bases lying between them. From germline, CDR1 is SEHNR and CDR2 FQNEAQ (reference sequence). The CDR3 here is CASSFGGVGVQTEAFF. CDR3 DNA: TGTGCCAGCAGCTTTGGAGGGGTTGGGGTCCAAACTGAAGCTTTCTTT.

V and J are TRBV23-1 and TRBJ1-1, with a weak D call TRBD1 (6 bases). TRBV23-1 has ORF status, its function being uncertain. V was trimmed by 2 bases and J by 1 base, leaving 14 bases between them. This CDR3 has 16 amino acids. In DNA form, the CDR3 reads TGCGCCAGCAGTCAAAAGGACGGACAGCAGAACACTGAAGCTTTCTTT. It yields the protein CASSQKDGQQNTEAFF.

The rearrangement links TRBV3-1 (or the pseudogene TRBV3-2) to TRBJ2-6; a weak D match, TRBD1 (5 bases). The CDR3 is 15 residues long. The germline CDR1 and CDR2 sequences are LGHDT and YNNKEL (reference sequence). Trimming left V 2 bases short and J 4 bases short, with 9 bases between. For the CDR3, the DNA is TGTGCCAGCAGCCAACCAGGGTTAGGGGCCAACGTCCTGACTTTC. Protein sequence: CASSQPGLGANVLTF.

The gene calls are TRBV6-1 and TRBJ1-1; no clear D gene. The CDR3 is made up of 13 amino acids. Germline assignment: CDR1 MNHNS and CDR2 SASEGT. Trimming removed 1 base from V and 1 base from J, with 4 bases in between. The DNA of the CDR3 is TGTGCCAGCAGTGAAGACCCGAACACTGAAGCTTTCTTT. This codes for CASSEDPNTEAFF.

The chain combines TRBV19 with TRBJ2-1; either TRBD1 or TRBD2 may fit D (5 bases each). Trimming took off 2 bases at V and 2 bases at J, with 13 bases between the two ends. Germline CDR1 and CDR2: LNHDA and SQIVND (reference sequence). This CDR3 region has 16 residues. Here the CDR3 DNA reads TGTGCCAGTAGTATATACGGGACGCAGGCCTACAATGAGCAGTTCTTC. Protein sequence: CASSIYGTQAYNEQFF.

The chain combines TRBV29-1 with TRBJ1-1; weak D call: TRBD1 (5 bases). The CDR3 is 10 residues long. Trimming shortened V by 7 bases and J by 5 bases, and 8 bases separated the two germline ends. Germline CDR1 and CDR2: SQVTM and ANQGSEA. The CDR3 is CSGDGTEAFF. CDR3 nucleotides: TGCAGCGGGGACGGGACTGAAGCTTTCTTT.